Here is one T cell receptor beta chain with its context. The source of the sample is a study of CD4+ T cells in melanoma. The CDR3 contains 15 residues. V was clipped by 2 bases and J by 0 bases; unmatched bases: 1. The germline CDR1 and CDR2 sequences are SGHNT and YYREEE (reference sequence). Sequencing was performed with immunoSEQ multiplex PCR; in TCRdb, only in-frame clones are kept and a portion is missing. Among roughly 140,000 clones, 80% to 95% were seen once, and the ten largest hold approximately 1.5%. The source is a human donor with melanoma. The chain combines TRBV5-4 with TRBJ2-2; 7 bases align to TRBD1. This CDR3 is CASSLGGANTGELFF. The CDR3, as DNA: TGTGCCAGCAGCTTAGGGGGCGCGAACACCGGGGAGCTGTTTTTT.